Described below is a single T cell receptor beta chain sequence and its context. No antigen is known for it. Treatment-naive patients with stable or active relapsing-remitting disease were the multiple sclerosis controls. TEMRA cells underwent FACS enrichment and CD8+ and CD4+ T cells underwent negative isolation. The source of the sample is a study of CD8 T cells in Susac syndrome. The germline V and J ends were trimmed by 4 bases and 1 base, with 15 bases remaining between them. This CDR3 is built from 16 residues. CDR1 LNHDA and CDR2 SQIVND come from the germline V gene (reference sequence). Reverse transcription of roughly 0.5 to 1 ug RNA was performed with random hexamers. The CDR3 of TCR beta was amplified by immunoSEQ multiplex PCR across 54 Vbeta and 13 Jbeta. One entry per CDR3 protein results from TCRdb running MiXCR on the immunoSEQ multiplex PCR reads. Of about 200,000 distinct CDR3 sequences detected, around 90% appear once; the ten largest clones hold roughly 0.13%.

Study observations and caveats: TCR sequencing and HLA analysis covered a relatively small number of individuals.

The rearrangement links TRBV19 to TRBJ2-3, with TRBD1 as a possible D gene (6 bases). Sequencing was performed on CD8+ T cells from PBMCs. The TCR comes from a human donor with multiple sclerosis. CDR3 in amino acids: CASSSRGPLRTDTQYF. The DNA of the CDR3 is TGTGCCAGTAGTAGCAGGGGACCATTACGCACAGATACGCAGTATTTT.